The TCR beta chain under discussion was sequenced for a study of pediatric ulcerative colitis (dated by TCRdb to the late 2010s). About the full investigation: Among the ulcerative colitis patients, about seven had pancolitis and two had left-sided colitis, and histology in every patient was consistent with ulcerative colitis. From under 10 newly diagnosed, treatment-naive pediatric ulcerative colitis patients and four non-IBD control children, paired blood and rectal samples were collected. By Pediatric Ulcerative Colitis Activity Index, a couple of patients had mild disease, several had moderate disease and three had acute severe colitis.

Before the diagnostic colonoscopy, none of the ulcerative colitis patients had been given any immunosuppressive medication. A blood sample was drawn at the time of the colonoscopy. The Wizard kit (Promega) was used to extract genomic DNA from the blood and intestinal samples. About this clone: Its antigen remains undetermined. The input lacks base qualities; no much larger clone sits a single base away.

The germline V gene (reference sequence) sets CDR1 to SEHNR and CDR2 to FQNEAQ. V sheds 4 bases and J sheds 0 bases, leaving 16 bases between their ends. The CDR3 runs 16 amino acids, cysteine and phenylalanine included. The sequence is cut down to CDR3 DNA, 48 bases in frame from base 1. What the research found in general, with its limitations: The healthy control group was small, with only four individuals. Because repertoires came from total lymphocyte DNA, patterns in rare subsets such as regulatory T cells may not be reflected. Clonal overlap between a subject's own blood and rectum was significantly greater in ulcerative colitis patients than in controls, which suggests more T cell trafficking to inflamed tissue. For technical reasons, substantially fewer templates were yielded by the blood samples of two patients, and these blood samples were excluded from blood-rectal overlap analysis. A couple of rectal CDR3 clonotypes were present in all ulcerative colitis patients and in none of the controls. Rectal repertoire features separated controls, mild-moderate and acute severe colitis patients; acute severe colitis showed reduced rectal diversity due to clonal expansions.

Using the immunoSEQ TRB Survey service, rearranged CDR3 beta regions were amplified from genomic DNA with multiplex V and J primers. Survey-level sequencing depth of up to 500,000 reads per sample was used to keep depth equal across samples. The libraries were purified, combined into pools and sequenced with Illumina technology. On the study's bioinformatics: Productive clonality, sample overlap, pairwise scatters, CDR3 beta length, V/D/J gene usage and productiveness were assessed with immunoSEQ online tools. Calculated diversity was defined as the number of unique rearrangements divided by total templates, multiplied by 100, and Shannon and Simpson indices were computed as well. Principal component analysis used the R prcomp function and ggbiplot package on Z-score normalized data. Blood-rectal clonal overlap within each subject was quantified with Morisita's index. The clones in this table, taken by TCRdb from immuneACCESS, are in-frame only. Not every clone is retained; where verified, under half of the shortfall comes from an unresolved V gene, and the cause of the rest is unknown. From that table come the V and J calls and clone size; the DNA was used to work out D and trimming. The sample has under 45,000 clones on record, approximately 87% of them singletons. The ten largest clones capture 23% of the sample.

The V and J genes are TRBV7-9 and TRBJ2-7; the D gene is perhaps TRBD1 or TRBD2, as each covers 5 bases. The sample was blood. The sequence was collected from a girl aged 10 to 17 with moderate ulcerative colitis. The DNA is TGTGCCAGCAGCTCGGGGACCGACCTAAGCTCCTACGAGCAGTACTTC. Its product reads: CASSSGTDLSSYEQYF.